This T cell receptor beta chain was profiled in a study of identical twins. This clonotype showed up just a few times. Antigen specificity is unknown. The germline V gene has CDR1 SGHDT and CDR2 YYEEEE. The CDR3 is 17 amino acids. V gave up 4 bases and J gave up 8 bases, with 24 bases separating them. General study points: The abundant beta clonotypes from cord blood had fewer insertions, and memory repertoires had none of this. The study reached conclusions through statistical analysis that was cross-sectional, not following the same donors. Out-of-frame TCR alpha sharing observed in monozygotic twins exceeded model estimates.

In TCRdb, the 5' RACE reads were re-called with MiXCR into one record per CDR3 protein. The sample lists about 530,000 distinct CDR3 sequences, 20% to 25% seen once, with approximately 0.52% in the top ten. The same sample was also studied in work on yellow fever vaccine responses in identical twins.

This chain uses TRBV5-6 with TRBJ2-2, with D possibly TRBD2 on 5 matching bases. The sequencing input was CD4+ T cells sorted from blood. The sequence came from a woman aged 18-29 years in good health. CDR3 loop: CASSVGLGLSKFGELFF. DNA of the CDR3: TGTGCCAGCAGCGTCGGACTTGGCCTTAGTAAATTTGGGGAGCTGTTTTTT.